The 16 T cell receptor beta chains below all came from one sample that was sequenced in a study of blood T cell repertoires in COVID-19. The protocol was immunoSEQ multiplex PCR, while the TCRdb copy is restricted to in-frame clones and leaves out a portion. The table has about 98,000 clones, under 85% seen once. The sequenced sample consisted of peripheral blood. Receptors were obtained from a man aged 70-80 years with acute or convalescent COVID-19.

The rearrangement links TRBV5-6 to TRBJ2-3; a possible D gene is TRBD1 (5 bases). Between the trimmed V and J ends, which lost 4 bases and 0 bases, there was a span of 12 bases. Germline V CDR1 and CDR2: SGHDT, YYEEEE. This CDR3 is 15 amino acids long. CDR3 DNA: TGTGCCAGCAGCGGTACAGGAACTAGCACAGATACGCAGTATTTT. Protein product: CASSGTGTSTDTQYF.

Of note for this clone: Mismatch with germline at one junction end may stem from a read error. The rearrangement joins TRBV7-7 to TRBJ2-5, with 9 bases identical to TRBD1. Germline loops: CDR1 SSHAT, CDR2 FNYEAQ (reference sequence). This CDR3 contains 15 residues. The CDR3 DNA is TGTGCTAGCAGTCAAACCGGGACAGGGCAAGAGACCCAGTACTTC. Translated: CASSQTGTGQETQYF.

This chain links TRBV10-3 with TRBJ1-2; TRBD1 aligns across 7 bases. There are 13 residues in the CDR3. The germline gives CDR1 ENHRY, CDR2 SYGVKD. Trimming took 6 bases from V and 6 from J; bases not matched to a gene: 7. The CDR3 loop reads CAIRLQGQDGYTF. The DNA for the CDR3 is TGTGCCATCAGGCTACAGGGGCAGGATGGCTACACCTTC.

V gene TRBV28 combines with J gene TRBJ2-7, with 9 bases matching TRBD2. Trimming removed 8 bases from V and 2 bases from J; junction bases left unmatched: 13. CDR1 MDHEN and CDR2 SYDVKM come from the germline V gene. The length of the CDR3 is 16 residues. CDR3 sequence reads: CASWDIAGAPPYEQYF. CDR3 DNA: TGTGCCAGCTGGGATATAGCGGGAGCGCCCCCCTACGAGCAGTACTTC. Full variable domain (outside the CDR3, taken from reference TRBV28 and TRBJ2-7): DVKVTQSSRYLVKRTGEKVFLECVQDMDHENMFWYRQDPGLGLRLIYFSYDVKMKEKGDIPEGYSVSREKKERFSLILESASTNQTSMYLCASWDIAGAPPYEQYFGPGTRLTVT.

Only a few counts were recorded for this clone. J is TRBJ2-3 and V is TRBV4-2; 11 nucleotides align to TRBD2. The CDR3 extends over 15 amino acids. Germline CDR1 reads LGHNA; CDR2 reads YNFKEQ. The V gene end was trimmed by 0 bases and the J gene end by 6 bases; junction bases not matched to a gene: 2. The CDR3 coding sequence is TGTGCCAGCAGCCAAGAGGCTAGCGGGAGGGATACGCAGTATTTT. This encodes CASSQEASGRDTQYF.

The V call is TRBV9, the J call TRBJ2-7, with TRBD2 identical over 8 bases. The CDR3 is made up of 12 amino acids. Germline V gene data show CDR1 as SGDLS and CDR2 as YYNGEE. The CDR3 region is CPNPGGAYEQYF. In nucleotides, the CDR3 is TGTCCTAATCCCGGGGGGGCCTACGAGCAGTACTTC.

The genes are TRBV24-1 and TRBJ2-7; 7 bases map to TRBD1. The V gene's germline CDR1 is KGHDR and CDR2 SFDVKD. Losses at the gene ends were 2 bases for V and 0 bases for J; bases not matched to a gene: 9. The CDR3 is 17 amino acids. The CDR3 sequence: CATSDSKTGPSSYEQYF. CDR3 nucleotides: TGTGCCACCAGTGATTCGAAGACAGGGCCTAGCTCCTACGAGCAGTACTTC.

The chain combines TRBV5-1 with TRBJ1-6; D might be TRBD1 (6 bases). Trimming took 0 bases from V and 10 from J, leaving 14 bases between them. The CDR3 is made up of 15 amino acids. Germline values: CDR1 SGHRS, CDR2 YFSETQ. The DNA for the CDR3 is TGCGCCAGCAGCTTGGAGGGGGTACCGAACTCACCCCTCCACTTT. Translated, it gives CASSLEGVPNSPLHF.

The table lists this clone with a count of one. The genes are TRBV19 and TRBJ1-4; D gene unclear. This CDR3 contains 13 residues. CDR1 is LNHDA and CDR2 is SQIVND in the germline V gene (reference sequence). The V and J ends lost 7 bases and 0 bases respectively, with 6 bases between them. The CDR3 loop is CASTEATNEKLFF. CDR3 DNA: TGTGCCAGTACGGAGGCAACTAATGAAAAACTGTTTTTT.

The genes are TRBV12-3 or TRBV12-4 and TRBJ2-7; the D is unclear. V shed 4 bases and J shed 2 bases, with 9 bases lying between them. This CDR3 has 13 residues. As DNA, the CDR3 is TGTGCCAGCAGTTGGGCCGTTCCCTACGAGCAGTACTTC. Its translation: CASSWAVPYEQYF.

The table lists this clone with a count of one. The chain couples TRBV3-1 (or the pseudogene TRBV3-2) to TRBJ1-4; D possibly corresponds to TRBD1 (5 bases). Trimming pared 4 bases from V and 7 bases from J, leaving 13 bases between. This CDR3 region has 14 residues. Per germline, CDR1 LGHDT and CDR2 YNNKEL (reference sequence). The CDR3 nucleotides are TGTGCCAGCAGCCTCCAGCGGGACGTTGAAAAACTGTTTTTT. It translates to CASSLQRDVEKLFF.

This rearrangement joins TRBV24-1 to TRBJ1-5; perhaps TRBD1 as D (6 bases). In germline, CDR1 is KGHDR, CDR2 SFDVKD. V lost 10 bases and J lost 5, with 17 bases in between. The CDR3 is made up of 14 amino acids. CDR3 region: CATGQGISYQPQHF. CDR3 DNA sequence: TGTGCCACGGGCCAGGGGATCTCCTATCAGCCCCAGCATTTT.

The rearrangement joins TRBV30 to TRBJ2-2; 9 bases match TRBD1. CDR1 is GTSNPN, CDR2 SVGIG, per germline (reference sequence). The CDR3 spans 15 residues. Trimming took 3 bases from V and 1 from J; bases not matched to a gene: 3. In DNA form, the CDR3 reads TGTGCCTGGAGACCGGGACAGGGGAACACCGGGGAGCTGTTTTTT. This gives the protein CAWRPGQGNTGELFF.

This rearrangement joins TRBV2 to TRBJ1-2; the D gene is possibly TRBD1 (6 bases). Germline V lookup: CDR1 SNHLY, CDR2 FYNNEI. Trimming shortened V by 3 bases and J by 8 bases, and 7 bases separated the two germline ends. The CDR3 has 11 residues. CDR3 in DNA: TGTGCCAGCAGTGACAGGGGAGGCTACACCTTC. Amino acid sequence: CASSDRGGYTF. The full variable domain, in which reference TRBV2 and TRBJ1-2 provide the parts outside the CDR3, is EPEVTQTPSHQVTQMGQEVILRCVPISNHLYFYWYRQILGQKVEFLVSFYNNEISEKSEIFDDQFSVERPDGSNFTLKIRSTKLEDSAMYFCASSDRGGYTFGSGTRLTVV.

This clone was picked up many times. The CDR3 DNA reads as TGTGCCAGCACCGGGGGCGGGACAGTGTACGGCTACACCTTC. Its protein is CASTGGGTVYGYTF. This rearrangement joins TRBV6-5 to TRBJ1-2; 7 nucleotides line up with TRBD1. CDR3 length: 14 amino acids. The germline CDR1 and CDR2 sequences are MNHEY and SVGAGI. V gave up 7 bases and J gave up 8 bases; unmatched junction bases: 13.

CDR3 sequence reads: CASSDSTNEKLFF. CDR3 nucleotide sequence: TGCGCCAGCAGTGACTCTACTAATGAAAAACTGTTTTTT. The chain employs TRBV5-1 and TRBJ1-4; no reliable D call. This CDR3 comprises 13 residues. Germline loops: CDR1 SGHRS, CDR2 YFSETQ. With 5 bases removed from V and 2 bases from J, the gap between germline ends came to 7 bases.